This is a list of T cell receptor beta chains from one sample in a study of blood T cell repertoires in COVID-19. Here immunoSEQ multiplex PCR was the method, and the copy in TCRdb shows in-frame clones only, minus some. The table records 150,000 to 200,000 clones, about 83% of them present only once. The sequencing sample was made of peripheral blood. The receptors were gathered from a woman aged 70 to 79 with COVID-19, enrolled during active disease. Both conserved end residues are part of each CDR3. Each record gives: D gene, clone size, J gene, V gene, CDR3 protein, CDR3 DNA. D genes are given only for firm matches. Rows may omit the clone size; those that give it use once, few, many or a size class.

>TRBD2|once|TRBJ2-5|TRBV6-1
CASSVGLAGGGETQYF
TGTGCCAGCAGTGTGGGACTAGCGGGAGGAGGGGAGACCCAGTACTTC
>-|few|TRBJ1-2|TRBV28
CASSLWSGGDYGYTF
TGTGCCAGCAGTTTATGGTCTGGAGGTGACTATGGCTACACCTTC
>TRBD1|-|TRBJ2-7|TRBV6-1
CASSETTGQGAHEQYF
TGTGCCAGCAGTGAAACCACGGGACAGGGGGCCCACGAGCAGTACTTC
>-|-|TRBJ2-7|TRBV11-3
CASSPRGAGFYEQYF
TGTGCCAGCAGCCCCAGGGGTGCGGGCTTCTACGAGCAGTACTTC
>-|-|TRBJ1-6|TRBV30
CASGKDRTNSPLHF
TGTGCCTCGGGGAAAGACAGAACTAATTCACCCCTCCACTTT
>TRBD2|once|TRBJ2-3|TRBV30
CAWSNPSGGTDTQYF
TGTGCCTGGAGTAACCCTAGCGGGGGGACAGATACGCAGTATTTT
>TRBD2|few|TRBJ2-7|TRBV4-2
CASSQPGRRDEQYF
TGTGCCAGCAGCCAGCCCGGGAGGAGAGACGAGCAGTACTTC
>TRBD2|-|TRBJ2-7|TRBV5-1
CASSFGGESYEQYF
TGCGCCAGCTCCTTTGGGGGGGAGTCCTACGAGCAGTACTTC
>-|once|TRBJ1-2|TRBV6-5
CASSFDSDGYTF
TGTGCCAGCAGTTTCGACAGCGATGGCTACACCTTC
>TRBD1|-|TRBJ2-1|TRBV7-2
CASSLGSPQGAGRNEQFF
TGTGCCAGCAGCTTAGGATCACCGCAGGGGGCAGGTAGGAATGAGCAGTTCTTC
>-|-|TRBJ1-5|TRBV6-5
CASSPLTGNQPQHF
TGTGCCAGCAGTCCACTTACAGGGAATCAGCCCCAGCATTTT
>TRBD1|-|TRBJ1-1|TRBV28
CASTQKWDSNLNTEAFF
TGTGCCAGCACTCAGAAGTGGGACAGCAACTTGAACACTGAAGCTTTCTTT
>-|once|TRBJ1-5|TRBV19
CASSMRRADQPQHF
TGTGCCAGTAGTATGAGGAGGGCGGATCAGCCCCAGCATTTT
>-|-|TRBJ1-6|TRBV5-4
CASSLQGSDSPLHF
TGTGCCAGCAGCCTACAGGGCTCAGACTCACCCCTCCACTTT
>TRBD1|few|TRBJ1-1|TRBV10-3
CAISGRTGNTEAFF
TGTGCCATCAGTGGAAGGACAGGGAACACTGAAGCTTTCTTT
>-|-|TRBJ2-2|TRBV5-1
CASSLDAGYTGELFF
TGCGCCAGCAGCTTGGATGCGGGGTACACCGGGGAGCTGTTTTTT
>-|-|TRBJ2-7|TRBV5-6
CASSGVAGYEQYF
TGTGCCAGCAGCGGCGTGGCGGGTTACGAGCAGTACTTC
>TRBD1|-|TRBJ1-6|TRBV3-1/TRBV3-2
CASSQGRTGVSPLHF
TGTGCCAGCAGCCAAGGAAGGACAGGGGTATCACCCCTCCACTTT
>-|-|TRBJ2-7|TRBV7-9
CASSPNRDTYEQYF
TGTGCCAGCAGCCCGAACCGGGACACCTACGAGCAGTACTTC
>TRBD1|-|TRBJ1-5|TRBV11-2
CASSLGTGGFSNQPQHF
TGTGCCAGCAGCTTAGGAACAGGGGGCTTCAGCAATCAGCCCCAGCATTTT
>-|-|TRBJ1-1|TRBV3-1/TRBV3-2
CASRKQGNTEAFF
TGTGCCAGCAGGAAACAGGGGAACACTGAAGCTTTCTTT
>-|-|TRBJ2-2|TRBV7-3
CASSPDRTNTGELFF
TGTGCCAGCAGCCCGGACAGAACGAACACCGGGGAGCTGTTTTTT